These 8 T cell receptor beta chains originate from one sample sequenced in a study of blood T cells in healthy people across ages. Together with a sample-barcoded 5' primer, a J-beta primer mix was included in a second PCR lasting about 6 to 11 cycles. TCRdb processed the 5' RACE reads anew with MiXCR; each CDR3 protein has one entry. The data hold 750,000 to 850,000 distinct CDR3 sequences, with about 25% observed a single time. These records were also assigned to another study, of T cells of mothers and their children.

Sequencing was done on a sample of blood. These receptors all come from a boy aged 5-17 years in good health.

This clonotype turned up a few times. This rearrangement joins TRBV12-3 or TRBV12-4 to TRBJ1-4, with D maybe TRBD1 (5 bases). CDR3 size: 15 residues. V lost 6 bases to trimming and J lost 8 bases, with 19 bases between them. The CDR3 DNA reads TGTGCCAGCAGCCCCAATAGTGGGGGTGGCGAAAAACTGTTTTTT. It encodes CASSPNSGGGEKLFF.

The rearrangement uses TRBV12-3 or TRBV12-4 and TRBJ2-7; 11 bases agree with TRBD2. There are 16 residues in the CDR3. Trimming at V came to 4 bases and at J to 3 bases, leaving 8 bases not matched to a gene. CDR3 nucleotide sequence: TGTGCCAGCAGTTCCACCGGGACTAGCGGCTTCTACGAGCAGTACTTC. Translating it yields CASSSTGTSGFYEQYF.

The genes are TRBV19 and TRBJ1-1; maybe TRBD1 (6 bases). V lost 8 bases, J lost 3 bases, and 22 bases lay in between. CDR1 LNHDA and CDR2 SQIVND come from the germline V gene (reference sequence). CDR3 length: 16 residues. The CDR3 is CASQSTGPSTDTEAFF. The CDR3 DNA sequence: TGTGCCAGTCAGTCGACAGGCCCATCGACGGACACTGAAGCTTTCTTT.

V is TRBV7-2 and J is TRBJ2-1, with 15 bases lining up with TRBD2. J gave up 9 bases and V 3 bases, and 15 bases lay outside the gene matches. Germline CDR1 is SGHTA and CDR2 is FQGNSA. The CDR3 has 19 residues. The DNA for the CDR3 is TGTGCCAGCAGCTTCCCCGAACGGACTAGCGGGAGGGGCCGTAGTGAGCAGTTCTTC. Protein: CASSFPERTSGRGRSEQFF.

This clonotype was recorded at least ten times. The chain couples TRBV27 to TRBJ2-7; D is unclear. Looked up from germline, CDR1 is MNHEY and CDR2 is SMNVEV (reference sequence). The CDR3 is made up of 14 amino acids. V was clipped by 6 bases and J by 5 bases, with 17 bases between them. Here the CDR3 reads CASSYPSAPDEQYF. In DNA, the CDR3 is TGTGCCAGCAGCTATCCTTCGGCCCCGGACGAGCAGTACTTC.

In its sample, this clonotype was seen many times. The J gene is TRBJ2-1, the V gene TRBV7-3; 12 nucleotides agree with TRBD2. Trimming took 5 bases from V and 0 from J; bases not matched to a gene: 2. This CDR3 region has 16 residues. Germline values: CDR1 SGHTA, CDR2 FQGTGA. The CDR3 DNA reads as TGTGCCAGCAGCCCTAGCGGGGGGGCCTCCTACAATGAGCAGTTCTTC. Translating it yields CASSPSGGASYNEQFF.

This sequence joins TRBV5-1 and TRBJ2-1, with TRBD2 matching over 8 bases. V trimming: 7 bases; J trimming: 0 bases; junction bases outside the gene matches: 9. The length of the CDR3 is 16 residues. The germline V gene has CDR1 SGHRS and CDR2 YFSETQ. CDR3: CASGGGRGDSYNEQFF. The CDR3 DNA reads as TGCGCCAGCGGGGGTGGGCGGGGGGACTCCTACAATGAGCAGTTCTTC.

In its sample, this clonotype was seen many times. The chain is built from TRBV25-1 and TRBJ2-2; TRBD2 might be the D (5 bases). V lost 4 bases to trimming and J lost 4 bases, with 13 bases between them. The CDR3 totals 15 residues. CDR1 and CDR2 from the germline V gene are MGHDK and SYGVNS. The CDR3 nucleotides are TGTGCCAGCAGTGTCCTGGAGGCCGGCACCGGGGAGCTGTTTTTT. Amino acids: CASSVLEAGTGELFF.